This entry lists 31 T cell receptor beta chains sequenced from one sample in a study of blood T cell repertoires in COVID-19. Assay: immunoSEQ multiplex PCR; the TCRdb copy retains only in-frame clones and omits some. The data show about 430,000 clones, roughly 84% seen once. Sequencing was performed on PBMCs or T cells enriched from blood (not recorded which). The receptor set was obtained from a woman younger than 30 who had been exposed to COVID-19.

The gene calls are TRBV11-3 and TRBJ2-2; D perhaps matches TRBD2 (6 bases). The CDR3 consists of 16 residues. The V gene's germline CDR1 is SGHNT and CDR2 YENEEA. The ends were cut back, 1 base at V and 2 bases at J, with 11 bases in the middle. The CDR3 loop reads CASSLGRGSNTGELFF. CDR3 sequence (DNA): TGTGCCAGCAGCTTAGGTCGGGGGTCCAACACCGGGGAGCTGTTTTTT.

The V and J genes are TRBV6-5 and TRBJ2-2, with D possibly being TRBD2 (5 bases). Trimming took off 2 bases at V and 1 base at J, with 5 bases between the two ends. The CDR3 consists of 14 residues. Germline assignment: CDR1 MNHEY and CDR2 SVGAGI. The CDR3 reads CASSYTRNTGELFF. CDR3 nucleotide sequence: TGTGCCAGCAGTTACACTAGGAACACCGGGGAGCTGTTTTTT.

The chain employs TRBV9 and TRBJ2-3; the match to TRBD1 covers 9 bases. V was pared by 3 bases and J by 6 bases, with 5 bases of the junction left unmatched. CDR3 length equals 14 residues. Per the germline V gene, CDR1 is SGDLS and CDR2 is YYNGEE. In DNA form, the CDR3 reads TGTGCCAGCAGCGACAGGGGGCTCAGGGATACGCAGTATTTT. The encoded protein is CASSDRGLRDTQYF. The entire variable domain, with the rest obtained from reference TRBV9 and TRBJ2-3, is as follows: DSGVTQTPKHLITATGQRVTLRCSPRSGDLSVYWYQQSLDQGLQFLIQYYNGEERAKGNILERFSAQQFPDLHSELNLSSLELGDSALYFCASSDRGLRDTQYFGPGTRLTVL.

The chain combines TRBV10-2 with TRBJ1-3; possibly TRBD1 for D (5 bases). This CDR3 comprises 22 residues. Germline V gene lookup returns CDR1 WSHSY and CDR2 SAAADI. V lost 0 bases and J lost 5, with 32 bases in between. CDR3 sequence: CASSESGIGAGKMSTRRNTIYF. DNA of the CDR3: TGCGCCAGCAGTGAGTCGGGTATAGGGGCAGGGAAGATGTCCACGCGCCGAAACACCATATATTTT.

CDR3 loop: CASTTSGGTYNEQFF. The CDR3 DNA reads as TGTGCCAGCACGACTAGCGGGGGGACCTACAATGAGCAGTTCTTC. The chain couples TRBV6-5 to TRBJ2-1, with 13 positions matching TRBD2. The ends lost 7 bases at V and 2 bases at J; junction bases unmatched: 2. Per the germline V gene, CDR1 is MNHEY and CDR2 is SVGAGI. The CDR3 runs 15 residues.

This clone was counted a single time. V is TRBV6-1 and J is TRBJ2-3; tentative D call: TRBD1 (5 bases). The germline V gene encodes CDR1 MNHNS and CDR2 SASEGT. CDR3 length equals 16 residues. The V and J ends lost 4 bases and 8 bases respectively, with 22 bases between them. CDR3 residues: CASSARQNPPPTTQYF. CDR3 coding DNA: TGTGCCAGCAGTGCCAGACAGAATCCCCCCCCTACTACGCAGTATTTT.

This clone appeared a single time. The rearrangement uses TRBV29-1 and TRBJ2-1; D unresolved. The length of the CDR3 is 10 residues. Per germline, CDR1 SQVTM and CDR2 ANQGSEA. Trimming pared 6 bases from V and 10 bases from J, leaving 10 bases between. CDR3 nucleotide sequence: TGCAGCGTCCCATCCGCGGAGCAGTTCTTC. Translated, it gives CSVPSAEQFF.

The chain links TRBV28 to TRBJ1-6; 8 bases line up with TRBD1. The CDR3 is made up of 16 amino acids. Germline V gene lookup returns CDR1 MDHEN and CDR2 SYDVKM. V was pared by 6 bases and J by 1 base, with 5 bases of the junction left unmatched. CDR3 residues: CASRIQGESYNSPLHF. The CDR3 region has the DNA TGTGCCAGCAGGATACAGGGGGAGTCCTATAATTCACCCCTCCACTTT.

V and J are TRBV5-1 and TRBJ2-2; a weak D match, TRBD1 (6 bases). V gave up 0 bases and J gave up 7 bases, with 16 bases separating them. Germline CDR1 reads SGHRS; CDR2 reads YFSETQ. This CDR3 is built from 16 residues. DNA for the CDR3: TGCGCCAGCAGCTTGGACTTAGGCAGGGGCAGCGGGGAGCTGTTTTTT. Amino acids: CASSLDLGRGSGELFF.

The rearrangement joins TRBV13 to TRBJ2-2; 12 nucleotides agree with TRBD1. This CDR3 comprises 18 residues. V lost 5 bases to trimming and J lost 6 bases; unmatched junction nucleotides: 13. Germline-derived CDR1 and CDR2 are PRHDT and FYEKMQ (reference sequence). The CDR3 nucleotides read TGTGCCAGCAGCCAAAAAAGACCGGGGACAGGGGGCTCCGGGGAGCTGTTTTTT. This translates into CASSQKRPGTGGSGELFF.

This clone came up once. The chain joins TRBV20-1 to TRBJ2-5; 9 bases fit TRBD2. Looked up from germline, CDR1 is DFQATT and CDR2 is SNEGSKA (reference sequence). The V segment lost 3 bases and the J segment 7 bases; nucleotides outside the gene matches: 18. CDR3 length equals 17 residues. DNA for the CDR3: TGCAGTGCTAGTCCGGCGGGAGGGCCGGTCGGGTCGGGGACCCAGTACTTC. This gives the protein CSASPAGGPVGSGTQYF.

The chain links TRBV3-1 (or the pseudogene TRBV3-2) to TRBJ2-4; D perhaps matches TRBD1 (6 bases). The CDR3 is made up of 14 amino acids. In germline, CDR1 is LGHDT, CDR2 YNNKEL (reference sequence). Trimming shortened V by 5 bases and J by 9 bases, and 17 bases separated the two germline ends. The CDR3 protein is CASSSGQPLGIQYF. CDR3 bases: TGTGCCAGCAGCTCAGGACAGCCCTTAGGCATTCAGTACTTC.

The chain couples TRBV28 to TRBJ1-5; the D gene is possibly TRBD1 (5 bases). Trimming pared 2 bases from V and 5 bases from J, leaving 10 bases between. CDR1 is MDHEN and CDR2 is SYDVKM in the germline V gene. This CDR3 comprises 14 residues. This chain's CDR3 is CASSLQGSYQPQHF. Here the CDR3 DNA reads TGTGCCAGCAGTTTACAGGGCAGCTATCAGCCCCAGCATTTT.

CDR3 nucleotides: TGTGCCACCAGTGATTTCAAGCGGGGGGGAAATGAGCAGTTCTTC. It codes for CATSDFKRGGNEQFF. The chain has TRBV24-1 and TRBJ2-1; 10 bases fit TRBD2. J was trimmed by 7 bases and V by 1 base; bases with no gene match: 3. Germline V lookup: CDR1 KGHDR, CDR2 SFDVKD. There are 15 residues in the CDR3.

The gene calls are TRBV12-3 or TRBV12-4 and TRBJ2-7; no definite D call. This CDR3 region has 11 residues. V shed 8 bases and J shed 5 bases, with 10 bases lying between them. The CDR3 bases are TGTGCCAGCGGCAGACTTCACGAGCAGTACTTC. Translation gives CASGRLHEQYF.

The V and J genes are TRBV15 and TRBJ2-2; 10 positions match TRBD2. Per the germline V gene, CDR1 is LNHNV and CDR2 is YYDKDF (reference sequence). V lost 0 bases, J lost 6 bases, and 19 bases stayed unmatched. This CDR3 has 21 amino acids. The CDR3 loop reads CATSRERTGLAPTTAPGELFF. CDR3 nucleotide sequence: TGTGCCACCAGCAGAGAACGGACGGGACTAGCGCCCACGACGGCCCCCGGGGAGCTGTTTTTT. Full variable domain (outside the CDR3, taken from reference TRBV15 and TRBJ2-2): DAMVIQNPRYQVTQFGKPVTLSCSQTLNHNVMYWYQQKSSQAPKLLFHYYDKDFNNEADTPDNFQSRRPNTSFCFLDIRSPGLGDTAMYLCATSRERTGLAPTTAPGELFFGEGSRLTVL.

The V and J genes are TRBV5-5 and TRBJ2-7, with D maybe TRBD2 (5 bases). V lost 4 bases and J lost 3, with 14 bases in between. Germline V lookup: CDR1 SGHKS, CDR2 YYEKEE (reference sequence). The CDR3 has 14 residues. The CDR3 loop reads CASSQVAWDYEQYF. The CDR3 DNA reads TGTGCCAGCAGCCAGGTAGCGTGGGACTACGAGCAGTACTTC.

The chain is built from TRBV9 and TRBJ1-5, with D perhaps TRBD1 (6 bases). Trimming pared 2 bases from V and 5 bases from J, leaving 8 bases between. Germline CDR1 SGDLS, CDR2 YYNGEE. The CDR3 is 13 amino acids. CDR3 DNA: TGTGCCAGCAGCGTGGGGGGGCATCAGCCCCAGCATTTT. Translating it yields CASSVGGHQPQHF.

The CDR3 DNA is TGTGCCAGCAGGGGAACCGGGACAGGTTTCTACGAGCAGTACTTC. Translated, it gives CASRGTGTGFYEQYF. The V call is TRBV28, the J call TRBJ2-7; 8 bases agree with TRBD1. The CDR3 is made up of 15 amino acids. V was pared by 6 bases and J by 3 bases, with 10 bases of the junction left unmatched. Germline CDR1 reads MDHEN; CDR2 reads SYDVKM. The full variable domain, with the rest looked up from reference TRBV28 and TRBJ2-7, is DVKVTQSSRYLVKRTGEKVFLECVQDMDHENMFWYRQDPGLGLRLIYFSYDVKMKEKGDIPEGYSVSREKKERFSLILESASTNQTSMYLCASRGTGTGFYEQYFGPGTRLTVT.

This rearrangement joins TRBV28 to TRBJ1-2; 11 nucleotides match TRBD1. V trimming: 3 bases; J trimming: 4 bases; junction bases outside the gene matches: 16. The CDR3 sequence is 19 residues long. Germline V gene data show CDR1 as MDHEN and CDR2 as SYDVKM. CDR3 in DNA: TGTGCCAGCAGTTTCCCGCTAACAACCACCGGGACAGGGGGCTATGGCTACACCTTC. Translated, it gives CASSFPLTTTGTGGYGYTF.

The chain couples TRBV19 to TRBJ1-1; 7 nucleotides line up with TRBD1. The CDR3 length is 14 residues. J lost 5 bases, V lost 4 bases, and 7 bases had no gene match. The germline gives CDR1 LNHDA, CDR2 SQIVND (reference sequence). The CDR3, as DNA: TGTGCCAGTAGTAACAGGGGAAGTGGGACTGAAGCTTTCTTT. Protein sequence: CASSNRGSGTEAFF.

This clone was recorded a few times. CDR3 in amino acids: CAWSRQGHAYTF. The CDR3 DNA reads TGTGCCTGGAGTAGACAGGGCCATGCCTACACCTTC. The rearrangement joins TRBV30 to TRBJ1-2, with 7 bases matching TRBD1. CDR3 length: 12 amino acids. CDR1 and CDR2 from the germline V gene are GTSNPN and SVGIG (reference sequence). V lost 2 bases and J lost 10; bases outside the gene matches: 7. Based on the CDR3 plus reference TRBV30 and TRBJ1-2, the full variable domain is SQTIHQWPATLVQPVGSPLSLECTVEGTSNPNLYWYRQAAGRGLQLLFYSVGIGQISSEVPQNLSASRPQDRQFILSSKKLLLSDSGFYLCAWSRQGHAYTFGSGTRLTVV.

The CDR3 bases are TGTGCCATCAGTGAGTCGTCACAGAGCTCCTACGAGCAGTACTTC. Residues: CAISESSQSSYEQYF. The rearrangement joins TRBV10-3 to TRBJ2-7; D remains ambiguous. Germline CDR1 is ENHRY and CDR2 is SYGVKD. The CDR3 has 15 amino acids. Trimming shortened V by 0 bases and J by 0 bases, and 9 bases separated the two germline ends.

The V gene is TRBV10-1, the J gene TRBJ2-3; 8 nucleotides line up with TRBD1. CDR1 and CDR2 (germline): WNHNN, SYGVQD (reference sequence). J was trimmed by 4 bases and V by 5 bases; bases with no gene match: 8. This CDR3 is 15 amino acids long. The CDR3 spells CASSLGQGGADTQYF. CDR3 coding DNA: TGCGCCAGCAGTCTTGGACAGGGCGGGGCAGATACGCAGTATTTT.

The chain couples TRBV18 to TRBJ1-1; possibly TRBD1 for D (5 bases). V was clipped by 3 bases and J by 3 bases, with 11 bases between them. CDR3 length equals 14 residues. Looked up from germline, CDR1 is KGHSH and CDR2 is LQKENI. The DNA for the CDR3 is TGTGCCAGCTCACCCGACACAGGCTACACTGAAGCTTTCTTT. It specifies CASSPDTGYTEAFF. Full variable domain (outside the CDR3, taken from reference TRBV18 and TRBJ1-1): NAGVMQNPRHLVRRRGQEARLRCSPMKGHSHVYWYRQLPEEGLKFMVYLQKENIIDESGMPKERFSAEFPKEGPSILRIQQVVRGDSAAYFCASSPDTGYTEAFFGQGTRLTVV.

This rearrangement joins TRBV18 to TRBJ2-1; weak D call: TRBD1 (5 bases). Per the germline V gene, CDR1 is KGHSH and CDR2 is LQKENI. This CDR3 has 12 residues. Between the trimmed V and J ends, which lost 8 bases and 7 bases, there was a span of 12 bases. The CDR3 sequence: CASHGGANEQFF. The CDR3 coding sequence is TGTGCCAGCCATGGTGGGGCAAATGAGCAGTTCTTC.

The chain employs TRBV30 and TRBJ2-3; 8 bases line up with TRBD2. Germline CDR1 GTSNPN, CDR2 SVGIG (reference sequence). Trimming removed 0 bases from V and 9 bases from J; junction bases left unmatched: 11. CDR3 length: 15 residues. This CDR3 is CAWSVAAGVRGTQYF. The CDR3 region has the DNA TGTGCCTGGAGTGTAGCAGCGGGGGTCCGCGGGACGCAGTATTTT.

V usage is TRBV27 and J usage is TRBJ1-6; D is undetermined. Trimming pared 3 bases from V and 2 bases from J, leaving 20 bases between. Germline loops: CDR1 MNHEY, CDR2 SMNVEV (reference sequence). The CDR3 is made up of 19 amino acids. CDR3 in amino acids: CASSFAIVRGRAYNSPLHF. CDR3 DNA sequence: TGTGCCAGCAGTTTCGCGATTGTCCGGGGTAGGGCCTATAATTCACCCCTCCACTTT.

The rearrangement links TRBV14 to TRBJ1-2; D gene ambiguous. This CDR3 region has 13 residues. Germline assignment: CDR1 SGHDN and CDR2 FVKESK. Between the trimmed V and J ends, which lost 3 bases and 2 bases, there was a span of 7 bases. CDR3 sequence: CASSHQTNYGYTF. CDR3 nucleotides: TGTGCCAGCAGCCACCAGACAAACTATGGCTACACCTTC.

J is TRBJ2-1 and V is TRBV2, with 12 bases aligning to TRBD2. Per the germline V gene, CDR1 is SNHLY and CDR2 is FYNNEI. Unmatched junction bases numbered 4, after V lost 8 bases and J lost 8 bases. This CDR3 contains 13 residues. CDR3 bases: TGTGCCAGCGGACTAGCGGGGTTGGATGAGCAGTTCTTC. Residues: CASGLAGLDEQFF.

The CDR3 bases are TGTGCCAGCACCGCAGGGGGAGGAGTCTATGGCTACACCTTC. Amino acids: CASTAGGGVYGYTF. V and J are TRBV9 and TRBJ1-2, with TRBD1 matching 7 bases. The CDR3 has 14 residues. The germline gives CDR1 SGDLS, CDR2 YYNGEE. V dropped 6 bases and J dropped 4; count of bases not matched to a gene: 9. Variable domain in full (rest from reference TRBV9 and TRBJ1-2): DSGVTQTPKHLITATGQRVTLRCSPRSGDLSVYWYQQSLDQGLQFLIQYYNGEERAKGNILERFSAQQFPDLHSELNLSSLELGDSALYFCASTAGGGVYGYTFGSGTRLTVV.